Listed below are T cell receptor beta chains from one sample, sequenced in a study of cytomegalovirus exposure and HLA in healthy donors. Sequenced by immunoSEQ multiplex PCR; TCRdb stores in-frame clones only, minus some. The sample lists 170,000 or so clones, approximately 78% occurring once. The sequenced sample was PBMCs. These receptors came from a woman aged 45 to 65 in good health and CMV-seropositive. Each CDR3 is given with its conserved first and last residue. The order of the fields is CDR3 length, D gene, J gene, clone size, V gene, CDR3 DNA, CDR3 protein. The D gene is left open where the match is weak. Expanded clones are given a class, and other clones once, few, many or no size at all.

12 | . | TRBJ1-2 | few | TRBV19 | TGTGCCAGTACGACAGCAAACTATGGCTACACCTTC | CASTTANYGYTF
14 | TRBD1 | TRBJ2-5 | once | TRBV5-1 | TGCGCCAGCAGCCGAGGACAGGGAAAAGAGACCCAGTACTTC | CASSRGQGKETQYF
14 | TRBD1 | TRBJ2-7 | . | TRBV6-5 | TGTGCCAGCAGCCAAGGGACAGGACTTCGGGCCCAGTACTTC | CASSQGTGLRAQYF
17 | TRBD1 | TRBJ1-1 | . | TRBV5-1 | TGCGCCAGCAGCAGATCCCCGGGACAGGGGGGGAACACTGAAGCTTTCTTT | CASSRSPGQGGNTEAFF
15 | . | TRBJ1-1 | . | TRBV19 | TGTGCCAGTAGCTTACAGGGATACTTGAACACTGAAGCTTTCTTT | CASSLQGYLNTEAFF
16 | . | TRBJ2-1 | . | TRBV5-1 | TGCGCCAGCAGCTTGGAGTCGCGAAGCTCCTACAATGAGCAGTTCTTC | CASSLESRSSYNEQFF
12 | . | TRBJ1-4 | . | TRBV5-6 | TGTGCCAGCAGCCTTGATCGAGGAAAACTGTTTTTT | CASSLDRGKLFF
14 | . | TRBJ2-1 | . | TRBV7-9 | TGTGCCAGCAGCCCTTCTATAGCGAGGCATGAGCAGTTCTTC | CASSPSIARHEQFF
13 | . | TRBJ1-1 | . | TRBV18 | TGTGCCAGCTCGCATGGACAGAATGCTGAAGCTTTCTTT | CASSHGQNAEAFF
16 | TRBD1 | TRBJ1-3 | few | TRBV2 | TGTGCCAGCAGTGAGTTCGAACAGGGGGCTGGAAACACCATATATTTT | CASSEFEQGAGNTIYF
13 | . | TRBJ2-7 | . | TRBV19 | TGTGCCAGTAGTATAGCTCGGAGCTACGAGCAGTACTTC | CASSIARSYEQYF
15 | . | TRBJ1-4 | . | TRBV7-9 | TGTGCCAGCAGCTCGGAACTAGGATCAAATGAAAAACTGTTTTTT | CASSSELGSNEKLFF
13 | . | TRBJ1-5 | few | TRBV7-9 | TGTGCCAGCAGCTATGGCGGGCCCCAGCCCCAGCATTTT | CASSYGGPQPQHF
14 | . | TRBJ2-4 | . | TRBV30 | TGTGCCTGGAGTATGAGTGTAGCCAAAAACATTCAGTACTTC | CAWSMSVAKNIQYF
15 | TRBD1 | TRBJ1-2 | . | TRBV9 | TGTGCCAGCAGCACCGGCCGGGACAGGGGCTATGGCTACACCTTC | CASSTGRDRGYGYTF
15 | TRBD2 | TRBJ2-1 | . | TRBV7-7 | TGTGCTAGCAGCTTAAGCGGGGCGTCCTACAATGAGCAGTTCTTC | CASSLSGASYNEQFF
16 | TRBD1 | TRBJ1-4 | . | TRBV7-9 | TGTGCCAGCAGCTGGGGACAGGGGGAACGAGGTGAAAAACTGTTTTTT | CASSWGQGERGEKLFF
15 | . | TRBJ2-3 | . | TRBV15 | TGTGCCACCAGCAGAGATGGGACTTCCACAGATACGCAGTATTTT | CATSRDGTSTDTQYF
17 | TRBD2 | TRBJ2-2 | . | TRBV11-3 | TGTGCCAGCAGTAAAAGCAGCGGGGGAAGGAACACCGGGGAGCTGTTTTTT | CASSKSSGGRNTGELFF
12 | . | TRBJ2-5 | . | TRBV18 | TGTGCCAGCTCACCTTTCGGAGAGACCCAGTACTTC | CASSPFGETQYF
14 | . | TRBJ1-1 | . | TRBV9 | TGTGCCAGCAGCGCCTCCCGAGCGAACACTGAAGCTTTCTTT | CASSASRANTEAFF
13 | . | TRBJ1-2 | . | TRBV6-1 | TGTGCCAGCAGTCTTTCCGTGAGCTATGGCTACACCTTC | CASSLSVSYGYTF
15 | . | TRBJ2-1 | few | TRBV7-9 | TGTGCCAGCAGCGTCTCCGGGACTCCTTACAATGAGCAGTTCTTC | CASSVSGTPYNEQFF
13 | TRBD1 | TRBJ2-1 | . | TRBV5-1 | TGCGCCAGCGGGGACAGGGGGGACAATGAGCAGTTCTTC | CASGDRGDNEQFF
14 | . | TRBJ2-2 | . | TRBV9 | TGTGCCAGCAGCGTAGCGAGGAACACCGGGGAGCTGTTTTTT | CASSVARNTGELFF
17 | . | TRBJ1-5 | few | TRBV12-2 | TGTGCAAGTCGCTTAAAACGGGACAGGAAACGAGATCAGCCCCAGCATTTT | CASRLKRDRKRDQPQHF
14 | TRBD2 | TRBJ2-7 | . | TRBV30 | TGTGCCTGGAGTGCGGGGGGAAAGGGCTACGAGCAGTACTTC | CAWSAGGKGYEQYF
11 | . | TRBJ1-2 | once | TRBV19 | TGTGCCAGTCGGGATAACTATGGCTACACCTTC | CASRDNYGYTF
13 | TRBD1 | TRBJ1-2 | . | TRBV7-3 | TGTGCCAGCAGCTCCTCTCGGACAGGGCGATACACCTTC | CASSSSRTGRYTF
15 | TRBD2 | TRBJ2-1 | . | TRBV5-6 | TGTGCCAGCAGCCAGGGAGGGACTAGTGGCAATGAGCAGTTCTTC | CASSQGGTSGNEQFF
17 | TRBD1 | TRBJ1-5 | . | TRBV5-1 | TGCGCCAGCAGCTTGGGGCCACAGGGGTTTAGCAATCAGCCCCAGCATTTT | CASSLGPQGFSNQPQHF
17 | . | TRBJ2-1 | . | TRBV7-7 | TGTGCTAGCAGCTTAGCACCACCAGGGCAAGTCTACAATGAGCAGTTCTTC | CASSLAPPGQVYNEQFF
15 | TRBD1 | TRBJ2-7 | . | TRBV15 | TGTGCCACCAGCAGTTCGGACAGGGGACCCTACGAGCAGTACTTC | CATSSSDRGPYEQYF
16 | TRBD2 | TRBJ2-4 | . | TRBV2 | TGTGCCAGCAGTCCGCTAGCGGGGGGGGCCAAAAACATTCAGTACTTC | CASSPLAGGAKNIQYF
13 | TRBD2 | TRBJ2-5 | . | TRBV6-5 | TGTGCCAGCAGGTCTGGCGGGGGGGGTGAGCAGTACTTC | CASRSGGGGEQYF
16 | . | TRBJ2-3 | few | TRBV5-1 | TGCGCCAGCAGCTTCGGGGGTCGATCGGACACAGATACGCAGTATTTT | CASSFGGRSDTDTQYF
15 | . | TRBJ2-3 | . | TRBV11-3 | TGTGCCAGCAGCCCGAGGGGCACCTCCGGGGGTACGCAGTATTTT | CASSPRGTSGGTQYF